This T cell receptor beta chain was profiled in a study of cytomegalovirus exposure and HLA in healthy donors. PCR employed 60 Vbeta and 13 Jbeta primers. Measured with immunoSEQ multiplex PCR; TCRdb has only the in-frame clones, and not every one. The sample holds approximately 100,000 clones, 76% seen once. The CDR3 is 14 amino acids. With 7 bases clipped from V and 7 bases from J, the junction kept 8 bases outside the gene matches. From germline, CDR1 is MNHNY and CDR2 SVGAGI (reference sequence). Material for sequencing was PBMCs. This chain uses TRBV6-6 with TRBJ1-4; 8 bases line up with TRBD1. The sequence came from a woman in her thirties or forties in good health and CMV-seropositive. Here the CDR3 DNA reads TGTGCCAGCAATATACAGGGGGGGGGTGAAAAACTGTTTTTT. It translates to CASNIQGGGEKLFF.